This T cell receptor beta chain stems from a study of shared clonotypes between healthy human individuals (dated by TCRdb to 2020 to 2021). Broadly, across the study: Three men and a couple of women, aged 18 to 49 years, made up the cohort. For each donor, CD4 naive and CD4 memory were each run on three plates, CD8 naive on two plates, and CD8 memory on one plate. Blood TCR repertoires of five healthy adults were deeply sequenced to estimate repertoire size and the extent of clonotype sharing between individuals. To increase sequencing depth and limit assay-specific biases, different laboratories used diverse techniques to prepare libraries and sequence TCR repertoires. Leukapheresis yielded between about 0.85 and 10 billion PBMCs per donor.

Using the deep immunoSEQ assay, multiplex PCR amplified TCR CDR3 regions from genomic DNA. Genomic DNA extracted from each cell subset was distributed evenly over all wells of several immunoSEQ 96-well plates, and each plate served as one replicate. For sorted subsets, approximately 190 ng of genomic DNA, equivalent to some 30,000 T cell genomes, went into each replicate PCR. Purified libraries were measured with a Qubit 3.0 fluorometer, size-checked on a Bioanalyzer 2100, and measured again with the KAPA Library Quantification kit. Every immunoSEQ 96-well plate was sequenced on a separate single-read 150-cycle Illumina NextSeq 550 flow cell. The study's processing was this. The immunoSEQ output contained only junctional sequences without quality scores, so filtering could not match that applied to full-length reads. Sequences were annotated with PyIR, a Python wrapper for IgBLAST v1.9, and V/J genes and CDR3 were assigned using IMGT germline references. Any read was removed if the V/J assignment was weak (E-value above 1e-6), the CDR3 was missing, or the read contained stop codons, out-of-frame junctions, or ambiguous translated residues. V3J clonotypes were defined as sequences sharing an identical inferred V gene, J gene, and CDR3 amino acid sequence. Percentage overlap between repertoires was computed as shared unique clonotypes divided by the size of the smaller repertoire. Repertoire richness was assessed with RTK rarefaction, the Chao1 estimator, and Recon v2.1 estimates of unobserved clonotypes. Generation probabilities were computed with OLGA for all TCRbeta clonotypes obtained by the gDNA method from several donors. Here the immuneACCESS table is served through TCRdb, limited to in-frame sequences with V and J called. Missing clones are a known gap in these copies; in checked studies unresolved V genes cover under half, and the rest lacks a known reason. V and J calls plus clone size are reproduced from that table; the DNA served to infer D and trimming. This sample gives 2 million to 2.5 million clones in total; less than 95% of them show up just once. The ten largest make up around 1.1% of the sample.

A word on this clone: Which antigen it targets is not known. Base qualities are not at hand, and no much larger clone is one base apart.

V is shortened by 1 base, J by 3 bases, and the region joining them spans 15 bases. The CDR3 sequence holds 15 residues, the cysteine and phenylalanine included. The entry retains the CDR3 DNA only, 45 bases that are in frame from base 1. CDR1 and CDR2, per the germline V gene (reference sequence), are GTSNPN and SVGIG. For the CD8 naive samples, CD45RO-negative cells were positively selected for CCR7, yielding a CD45RA+CCR7+ population from which TemRA cells were excluded. The donors were healthy, HIV-negative adults with no recently reported acute infections or vaccinations. Only Caucasian adults living in Nashville, Tennessee, USA were represented among the donors. After blood collection by leukapheresis, PBMCs were isolated using Ficoll-Histopaque density gradient centrifugation and then cryopreserved in the vapor phase of liquid nitrogen. Purity and quantity of every magnetically sorted T cell population were checked by analytical flow cytometry. Genomic DNA was isolated from every sorted fraction and measured by UV absorbance on a Nanodrop 2000c.

General conclusions and limits of the study: Sampling was restricted to blood, and TCR repertoires in tissues likely differ from the TCR repertoires found in blood. Even with the large sequencing depth, rarefaction of the sorted-subset datasets indicated that sequencing was incomplete. The genetic and exposure-history diversity represented was limited by the small number of donors. When a few donors were compared, the shared fraction of clonotypes was approximately 5% for naive CD4, around 3.6% for naive CD8, 2.3% for memory CD4, and around 0.37% for memory CD8. Naive subsets generally had larger estimated clonotype richness than memory subsets did. Pairwise subsampling indicated that sequencing depth was expected to affect the degree of clonotype sharing among donors. Clonotypes shared by all four sorted-subset donors showed higher generation probabilities than non-shared clonotypes.

The V and J genes are TRBV30 and TRBJ1-2; too little of a D gene remains to name it. Sequencing was done on a sample of naive CD8+ T cells sorted from blood. According to the study, the label for this sample's cell subset or site signals: CD45RA+CCR7+. The clonotype was recovered from a man aged 18 to 30 in good health. The DNA reads as follows: TGTGCCTGGAGTGCTTACAAGGCAGGAGACTATGGCTACACCTTC. This codes for CAWSAYKAGDYGYTF. Joined to the reference TRBV30 and TRBJ1-2 proteins, this CDR3 gives the full variable domain: SQTIHQWPATLVQPVGSPLSLECTVEGTSNPNLYWYRQAAGRGLQLLFYSVGIGQISSEVPQNLSASRPQDRQFILSSKKLLLSDSGFYLCAWSAYKAGDYGYTFGSGTRLTVV.